The sequence of this TCR beta chain was determined in a study of immune evolution from preneoplasia to lung adenocarcinoma. On the study more broadly: HLA loss of heterozygosity: over 5.5% AIS, 15% MIA, around 35% ADC, none AAH. Findings and caveats of the study: Normal lung had the highest top T cell clone frequencies. Clonality was highest in normal lung, lower in later-stage lesions apparently.

This clone was counted between two and nine times. Its antigen is still unknown. H&E slides confirmed each diagnosis, reviewed by two pathologists independently. Losses at the gene ends were 7 bases for V and 4 bases for J; bases not matched to a gene: 13. The CDR3 extends over 18 amino acids. CDR1 is MNHEY, CDR2 SMNVEV, per germline (reference sequence). TCRdb keeps only in-frame clones here, not all; method: immunoSEQ multiplex PCR. This sample has just under 5,000 clones, with about 77% found just once. The sequence was collected from a person aged 65 to 85 with lung adenocarcinoma. The chain recombines TRBV27 with TRBJ2-6; 10 bases agree with TRBD1. Sample: FFPE minimally invasive lung adenocarcinoma tissue. The CDR3 sequence: CASTLGQGLPGGANVLTF. The CDR3 DNA sequence: TGTGCCAGCACTCTGGGACAGGGGCTTCCGGGGGGGGCCAACGTCCTGACTTTC. Complete variable domain (other parts from reference TRBV27 and TRBJ2-6): EAQVTQNPRYLITVTGKKLTVTCSQNMNHEYMSWYRQDPGLGLRQIYYSMNVEVTDKGDVPEGYKVSRKEKRNFPLILESPSPNQTSLYFCASTLGQGLPGGANVLTFGAGSRLTVL.